These T cell receptor beta chains were read from a single sample in a study of blood T cell repertoires in COVID-19. The repertoire was sequenced with immunoSEQ multiplex PCR; TCRdb's copy has only in-frame clones and lacks some. Among about 200,000 clones, 80% to 90% were seen once, and the ten largest hold roughly 8.4%. What was sequenced was PBMCs or T cells enriched from blood (not recorded which). The receptors were sampled from a young woman who had recovered from COVID-19. CDR3s include the opening cysteine and the closing phenylalanine or tryptophan. Each record gives: D gene, V gene, J gene, clone size, CDR3 length, CDR3 DNA, CDR3 protein. D genes are given only for firm matches. Some rows mark clone size as missing; the rest say once, few, many or name a class of expanded clone.

NA	TRBV10-1	TRBJ1-2	NA	13	TGCGCCAGCAGTGATGACCGGGATCGGGGCTACACCTTC	CASSDDRDRGYTF
NA	TRBV29-1	TRBJ1-2	NA	12	TGCAGCGCTGGGGGGTCCAACTATGGCTACACCTTC	CSAGGSNYGYTF
NA	TRBV19	TRBJ2-3	NA	16	TGTGCCAGTAGTATAGGAGGAGACGGAGTCACAGATACGCAGTATTTT	CASSIGGDGVTDTQYF
NA	TRBV30	TRBJ2-1	NA	15	TGTGCCTGGAGACGGGAACTAACACGGGGGAATGAGCAGTTCTTC	CAWRRELTRGNEQFF
TRBD1	TRBV5-1	TRBJ2-1	NA	15	TGCGCCAGCAGCTTTCCAGGACAGGGCTCTAGAGAGCAGTTCTTC	CASSFPGQGSREQFF
TRBD2	TRBV4-2	TRBJ2-1	NA	17	TGTGCCAGCAGCCAAGATCTGCGGGGGGGGGTCTACAATGAGCAGTTCTTC	CASSQDLRGGVYNEQFF
NA	TRBV15	TRBJ2-7	NA	15	TGTGCCACCAGCAGAGATCGAGGACTTTCCTACGAGCAGTACTTC	CATSRDRGLSYEQYF
TRBD1	TRBV29-1	TRBJ1-2	NA	15	TGCAGCGTTGGTGAGGGGCAGGGGGCGAGGTATGGCTACACCTTC	CSVGEGQGARYGYTF
NA	TRBV27	TRBJ1-1	NA	15	TGTGCCAGCGGCCCCCGGCCCCGGGGGGACACTGAAGCTTTCTTT	CASGPRPRGDTEAFF
NA	TRBV19	TRBJ1-1	NA	11	TGTGCCAGCCGGGGGGACACTGAAGCTTTCTTT	CASRGDTEAFF
TRBD1	TRBV2	TRBJ1-4	NA	15	TGTGCCAGCAGTGCCGGGACAGGGGCTAATGAAAAACTGTTTTTT	CASSAGTGANEKLFF
TRBD1	TRBV25-1	TRBJ1-2	NA	15	TGTGCCAGCAGTGAATATCGGACAGGGGGCTATGGCTACACCTTC	CASSEYRTGGYGYTF
NA	TRBV5-1	TRBJ1-2	NA	14	TGCGCCAGCAGCTTGGAGACAGCCGCCTATGGCTACACCTTC	CASSLETAAYGYTF
TRBD2	TRBV29-1	TRBJ2-3	NA	14	TGCAGCGTTGAGGGAGGGCGGAACACAGATACGCAGTATTTT	CSVEGGRNTDTQYF
TRBD1	TRBV2	TRBJ1-3	NA	19	TGTGCCAGCAGTGTGAGAAGGGACAGGGGACCCCTCTCTGGAAACACCATATATTTT	CASSVRRDRGPLSGNTIYF
NA	TRBV5-6	TRBJ2-7	NA	12	TGTGCCAGCAGCTTGTCTACCTACGAGCAGTACTTC	CASSLSTYEQYF
NA	TRBV7-2	TRBJ2-3	NA	16	TGTGCCAGCAGCTCCCCTTCGGGGGGCAGGACAGATACGCAGTATTTT	CASSSPSGGRTDTQYF
NA	TRBV5-1	TRBJ2-1	NA	11	TGCGCCAGCGGCGGCGGCCGGGAGCAGTTCTTC	CASGGGREQFF
NA	TRBV6-6	TRBJ1-1	few	13	TGTGCCAGCAGTTACTCGAGGCAGGGTGAAGCTTTCTTT	CASSYSRQGEAFF
NA	TRBV5-1	TRBJ1-2	NA	15	TGCGCCAGCAGCTACCAACAGGGAGCTGCCTATGGCTACACCTTC	CASSYQQGAAYGYTF
NA	TRBV18	TRBJ1-2	NA	18	TGTGCCAGCTCACCACCAATGGCGGACGCCGCGGGGTCCTATGGCTACACCTTC	CASSPPMADAAGSYGYTF
TRBD1	TRBV5-1	TRBJ2-1	NA	12	TGCGCCAGAGGGACAGCTTACAATGAGCAGTTCTTC	CARGTAYNEQFF
NA	TRBV10-1	TRBJ1-1	NA	13	TGCGCCAGCAGTGGCATGTCCCGGGGTGAAGCTTTCTTT	CASSGMSRGEAFF
NA	TRBV27	TRBJ1-1	NA	14	TGTGCCAGCAGCACACAGGCCCTGAACACTGAAGCTTTCTTT	CASSTQALNTEAFF
NA	TRBV4-1	TRBJ1-1	once	15	TGCGCCAGCAGCCCGATTCCCGGGACACCCTTTGAAGCTTTCTTT	CASSPIPGTPFEAFF
NA	TRBV28	TRBJ1-2	NA	11	TGTGCCAGCAGTTCCAGGGGTGGCTACACCTTC	CASSSRGGYTF
TRBD1	TRBV30	TRBJ1-1	NA	14	TGTGCCTGGAGCGAGACAGGGTTCCACACTGAAGCTTTCTTT	CAWSETGFHTEAFF
NA	TRBV27	TRBJ2-2	NA	14	TGTGCCAGCAGTCCGGGGTATAACACCGGGGAGCTGTTTTTT	CASSPGYNTGELFF
NA	TRBV2	TRBJ2-7	NA	14	TGTGCCAGCAGTGGGGGAGTAAGGGTAGACGAGCAGTACTTC	CASSGGVRVDEQYF
TRBD1	TRBV28	TRBJ1-6	NA	14	TGTGCCAGCAGTCTGACAGGGAATAATTCACCCCTCCACTTT	CASSLTGNNSPLHF
NA	TRBV19	TRBJ1-1	NA	11	TGTGCCAGTAGATTCCTGGCCCTGGCTTTCTTT	CASRFLALAFF
TRBD1	TRBV11-2	TRBJ2-7	once	15	TGTGCCAGCAGCTCGTCCGGGACAGGGGTGTACGAGCAGTACTTC	CASSSSGTGVYEQYF
TRBD1	TRBV19	TRBJ1-1	NA	14	TGTGCCAGTCGGGACAGGGGGCGCGAAACTGAAGCTTTCTTT	CASRDRGRETEAFF
NA	TRBV9	TRBJ1-4	NA	14	TGTGCCAGCAGCCTCAGGGAGGTTGGGGAAAAACTGTTTTTT	CASSLREVGEKLFF
NA	TRBV6-1	TRBJ1-6	NA	14	TGTGCCAGCAGTGAGGGTGGGCTTAATTCACCCCTCCACTTT	CASSEGGLNSPLHF
NA	TRBV28	TRBJ1-2	once	13	TGTGCCAGCGAGTCGGACTTGGGCTATGGCTACACCTTC	CASESDLGYGYTF
TRBD1	TRBV10-3	TRBJ1-2	NA	14	TGTGCCATCACCCCGGGACAGGGATTCTCTGGCTACACCTTC	CAITPGQGFSGYTF
NA	TRBV4-1	TRBJ1-2	NA	14	TGCGCCAGCAGCTCCCGTGGGGCGACGGCGGGCTACACCTTC	CASSSRGATAGYTF
NA	TRBV7-9	TRBJ1-2	NA	15	TGTGCCAGCAGCTTAAGCCAGGAGGCAATCAATGGCTACACCTTC	CASSLSQEAINGYTF
NA	TRBV27	TRBJ2-7	NA	14	TGTGCCAGCAGTTTATGGGGGCCCCGCTACGAGCAGTACTTC	CASSLWGPRYEQYF
TRBD1	TRBV25-1	TRBJ1-2	NA	14	TGTGCCAGCAGTGAGGGGGACAGGGCGAGGGGCTACACCTTC	CASSEGDRARGYTF
NA	TRBV27	TRBJ2-2	once	13	TGTGCCAGCAGTTTCAGGGTCCCCGGGGAGCTGTTTTTT	CASSFRVPGELFF
NA	TRBV18	TRBJ1-4	NA	14	TGTGCCAGCTCAACGCAGGGGACTAATGAAAAACTGTTTTTT	CASSTQGTNEKLFF
NA	TRBV28	TRBJ1-2	NA	11	TGTGCCAGCAGTTTAAAAGCGGGCTACACCTTC	CASSLKAGYTF
TRBD1	TRBV7-9	TRBJ1-5	NA	14	TGTGCCAGCAGCTTCGGACAGGTCGGTCAGCCCCAGCATTTT	CASSFGQVGQPQHF
NA	TRBV2	TRBJ2-1	once	16	TGTGCCAGCACTATTGAAAGCCGGGAGTCGTACAATGAGCAGTTCTTC	CASTIESRESYNEQFF
NA	TRBV4-1	TRBJ2-7	NA	16	TGCGCCAGCAGCCAAGATCGGGCTGTCCGGGGCTACGAGCAGTACTTC	CASSQDRAVRGYEQYF
TRBD2	TRBV4-2	TRBJ2-7	NA	17	TGTGCCAGCAGCCAAGAGGGAACTAGCGGGGGGATCCACGAGCAGTACTTC	CASSQEGTSGGIHEQYF
TRBD1	TRBV2	TRBJ2-1	NA	13	TGTGCCAGGGGGACAGGGGGGCTCAATGAGCAGTTCTTC	CARGTGGLNEQFF
TRBD1	TRBV9	TRBJ1-4	NA	15	TGTGCCAGCAGCGTAGGACAGGGCACTAATGAAAAACTGTTTTTT	CASSVGQGTNEKLFF
TRBD1	TRBV28	TRBJ1-5	NA	14	TGTGCCAGCGGACAGGGTTCGAGGGATCAGCCCCAGCATTTT	CASGQGSRDQPQHF
TRBD1	TRBV19	TRBJ1-4	NA	14	TGTGCCAGTAGTTCCGGACAGGTTGGGGAAAAACTGTTTTTT	CASSSGQVGEKLFF